This entry lists 29 T cell receptor beta chains sequenced from one sample in a study of cytomegalovirus exposure and HLA in healthy donors. It was with 60 Vbeta and 13 Jbeta primers that the PCR ran. Measured with immunoSEQ multiplex PCR; TCRdb has only the in-frame clones, and not every one. This sample has around 130,000 clones, with 55% to 75% found just once. Specimen: PBMCs. These receptors all stem from a human donor in good health.

There are a few counts of this clone. The chain links TRBV30 to TRBJ1-1; no clear D. Germline V gene sequence: CDR1 GTSNPN, CDR2 SVGIG (reference sequence). V dropped 0 bases and J dropped 4 bases, with 9 bases sitting between them. This CDR3 spans 13 amino acids. CDR3 protein: CAWSVEVRTEAFF. The CDR3 coding sequence is TGTGCCTGGAGTGTAGAGGTCCGCACTGAAGCTTTCTTT.

This CDR3 reads CATRWGGVSHEQYF. CDR3 DNA sequence: TGTGCCACCAGATGGGGAGGGGTTAGCCACGAGCAGTACTTC. The rearrangement uses TRBV15 and TRBJ2-7, with 7 nucleotides matching TRBD2. J lost 5 bases, V lost 6 bases, and 10 bases had no gene match. The CDR3 extends over 14 amino acids. Germline V lookup: CDR1 LNHNV, CDR2 YYDKDF (reference sequence).

This clone turned up a few times. V and J are TRBV5-4 and TRBJ2-3, with D perhaps matching TRBD1 (5 bases). This CDR3 is 16 amino acids long. The V end was cut by 4 bases, the J end by 1 base, with 16 bases between. Germline V gives CDR1 SGHNT, CDR2 YYREEE (reference sequence). CDR3 sequence reads: CASSPPSIQGTDTQYF. The CDR3 DNA reads TGTGCCAGCAGCCCACCTTCTATACAGGGCACAGATACGCAGTATTTT.

In regard to this clone: A junction boundary mismatches the germline segment, possibly from a read error. The chain carries TRBV7-8 and TRBJ1-1; 10 positions match TRBD1. Per the germline V gene, CDR1 is SGHVS and CDR2 is FQNEAQ. The CDR3 is made up of 17 amino acids. The DNA of the CDR3 is TGTGCCAGCACCTTAACCCGGGCCGGGACAGGGGCGACTGAAGCTTTCTTT. Translated: CASTLTRAGTGATEAFF.

The rearrangement links TRBV6-1 to TRBJ1-6; 7 bases line up with TRBD1. Trimming took 6 bases from V and 5 from J; bases not matched to a gene: 4. The CDR3 is 14 residues long. Germline V gene lookup returns CDR1 MNHNS and CDR2 SASEGT. The CDR3 DNA is TGTGCCAGCAGGGGACAGACGAATAATTCACCCCTCCACTTT. As protein: CASRGQTNNSPLHF.

This clone was observed a few times. The chain couples TRBV9 to TRBJ2-2; TRBD1 matches at 11 bases. Unmatched junction bases numbered 1, after V lost 3 bases and J lost 6 bases. The CDR3 spans 14 residues. Looked up from germline, CDR1 is SGDLS and CDR2 is YYNGEE. The CDR3 DNA reads TGTGCCAGCAGCGAGGACAGGGGGCCCGGGGAGCTGTTTTTT. Protein sequence: CASSEDRGPGELFF.

The rearrangement links TRBV5-4 to TRBJ2-1; 10 bases agree with TRBD2. The CDR3 is 15 amino acids. The ends lost 4 bases at V and 4 bases at J; junction bases unmatched: 5. Germline assignment: CDR1 SGHNT and CDR2 YYREEE (reference sequence). The CDR3 reads CASSPATSGYNEQFF. The CDR3 bases are TGTGCCAGCAGCCCGGCGACTAGCGGGTACAATGAGCAGTTCTTC.

Concerning this clone: The same CDR3 also results from other DNA sequences found in this sample. V and J are TRBV29-1 and TRBJ2-7; D is perhaps TRBD1 (7 bases). Germline V gene data show CDR1 as SQVTM and CDR2 as ANQGSEA. Trimming left V 4 bases short and J 3 bases short, with 13 bases between. The CDR3 spans 13 residues. The CDR3 DNA is TGCAGCGTTGCCCGACAGGGAGGCTACGAGCAGTACTTC. Its protein is CSVARQGGYEQYF.

This clone was seen just once. The V call is TRBV27, the J call TRBJ2-7, with a weak D call TRBD2 (6 bases). Germline CDR1 and CDR2: MNHEY and SMNVEV (reference sequence). The CDR3 has 15 residues. The V and J ends lost 6 bases and 3 bases respectively, with 18 bases between them. Here the CDR3 DNA reads TGTGCCAGCAGCCCCCCCCTCCGGCGGGACTACGAGCAGTACTTC. This encodes CASSPPLRRDYEQYF.

The table lists this clone with a count of one. This rearrangement joins TRBV7-2 to TRBJ1-4, with TRBD1 identical over 7 bases. The CDR3 has 15 residues. Germline-derived CDR1 and CDR2 are SGHTA and FQGNSA. V dropped 5 bases and J dropped 2; count of bases not matched to a gene: 5. CDR3 DNA sequence: TGTGCCAGCAGCGTAGACAGGGCCACTAATGAAAAACTGTTTTTT. Protein product: CASSVDRATNEKLFF. The full variable domain, completed using reference TRBV7-2 and TRBJ1-4, is GAGVSQSPSNKVTEKGKDVELRCDPISGHTALYWYRQSLGQGLEFLIYFQGNSAPDKSGLPSDRFSAERTGGSVSTLTIQRTQQEDSAVYLCASSVDRATNEKLFFGSGTQLSVL.

The CDR3, as DNA: TGTGCCAGCAGGCGGGGGAACTATGGCTACACCTTC. Residues: CASRRGNYGYTF. This sequence joins TRBV27 and TRBJ1-2; D may be TRBD1 (5 bases). Trimming took off 6 bases at V and 2 bases at J, with 7 bases between the two ends. The germline V gene has CDR1 MNHEY and CDR2 SMNVEV (reference sequence). This CDR3 has 12 residues.

Here the CDR3 DNA reads TGTGCCAGCAGCTTGGCCGTTAGCGGGTTGATGGGGAATGAGCAGTTCTTC. Its protein product is CASSLAVSGLMGNEQFF. The chain recombines TRBV5-4 with TRBJ2-1, with TRBD2 matching 7 bases. CDR3 length: 17 residues. Germline assignment: CDR1 SGHNT and CDR2 YYREEE (reference sequence). Losses at the gene ends were 0 bases for V and 7 bases for J; bases not matched to a gene: 13.

The sample holds a few counts of this clone. This chain joins TRBV9 and TRBJ1-3; D ambiguous. V shed 1 base and J shed 2 bases, with 4 bases lying between them. The V gene's germline CDR1 is SGDLS and CDR2 YYNGEE. The length of the CDR3 is 13 residues. This chain's CDR3 is CASSVRPGNTIYF. The CDR3 bases are TGTGCCAGCAGCGTACGTCCTGGAAACACCATATATTTT.

The chain couples TRBV7-8 to TRBJ1-2; TRBD1 matches at 8 bases. Germline V gene sequence: CDR1 SGHVS, CDR2 FQNEAQ. CDR3 length equals 14 residues. After removal of 2 bases from V and 4 bases from J, the junction contained 3 bases not matched to a gene. This chain's CDR3 is CASSLQGASYGYTF. The CDR3 nucleotides are TGTGCCAGCAGCTTACAGGGGGCAAGCTATGGCTACACCTTC.

This clone turned up a few times. The chain employs TRBV7-9 and TRBJ1-6; TRBD1 matches at 8 bases. The germline CDR1 and CDR2 sequences are SEHNR and FQNEAQ (reference sequence). J was trimmed by 7 bases and V by 6 bases; bases with no gene match: 5. This CDR3 has 14 amino acids. CDR3 coding DNA: TGTGCCAGCAGGATTGGACAGGGAAATTCACCCCTCCACTTT. It specifies CASRIGQGNSPLHF.

The genes are TRBV6-1 and TRBJ2-3; 12 bases agree with TRBD2. The germline V gene encodes CDR1 MNHNS and CDR2 SASEGT. There are 18 residues in the CDR3. The V and J ends lost 2 bases and 1 base, in that order; junction bases with no gene match: 7. Here the CDR3 DNA reads TGTGCCAGCAGTGAACTGCTAGCGGGGGGGCCGGGCACAGATACGCAGTATTTT. It is translated as CASSELLAGGPGTDTQYF.

Only a few counts were recorded for this clone. V usage is TRBV30 and J usage is TRBJ1-4; possible D gene TRBD1, 5 bases. Trimming left V 2 bases short and J 5 bases short, with 12 bases between. The CDR3 spans 14 residues. The V gene's germline CDR1 is GTSNPN and CDR2 SVGIG (reference sequence). Here the CDR3 reads CAWSPVGGNEKLFF. The CDR3 DNA reads TGTGCCTGGAGTCCCGTGGGGGGGAATGAAAAACTGTTTTTT.

The count of this clone is one. The rearrangement links TRBV5-4 to TRBJ2-1, with TRBD2 as a possible D gene (7 bases). Per germline, CDR1 SGHNT and CDR2 YYREEE (reference sequence). The CDR3 has 15 amino acids. V was trimmed by 5 bases and J by 8 bases, leaving 20 bases between them. For the CDR3, the DNA is TGTGCCAGCAGTCAAATGGGGGGGGGCCGCGATGAGCAGTTCTTC. Its translation: CASSQMGGGRDEQFF.

The sample holds a few counts of this clone. V is TRBV9 and J is TRBJ1-2, with 8 nucleotides matching TRBD1. Germline V CDR1 and CDR2: SGDLS, YYNGEE. This CDR3 is built from 15 residues. V was clipped by 3 bases and J by 6 bases; unmatched bases: 10. The CDR3 loop is CASSGRQGIFDGYTF. DNA of the CDR3: TGTGCCAGCAGCGGCCGACAGGGGATTTTCGATGGCTACACCTTC.

This clone has only a few counts. This rearrangement joins TRBV5-6 to TRBJ1-4; maybe TRBD1 (5 bases). CDR1 is SGHDT and CDR2 is YYEEEE in the germline V gene. The germline V and J ends were trimmed by 2 bases and 7 bases, with 12 bases remaining between them. This CDR3 spans 14 amino acids. In DNA form, the CDR3 reads TGTGCCAGCAGCTTTGGGGGGTCGGGTGAAAAACTGTTTTTT. Amino acids: CASSFGGSGEKLFF.

A few counts support this clone. This chain links TRBV7-2 with TRBJ1-1; 9 bases map to TRBD1. The CDR3 loop spans 19 amino acids. Losses at the gene ends were 2 bases for V and 1 base for J; bases not matched to a gene: 14. CDR1 and CDR2 (germline): SGHTA, FQGNSA. The CDR3 protein is CASSLYGTGSGRRNTEAFF. DNA of the CDR3: TGTGCCAGCAGCTTATACGGGACAGGGTCGGGAAGACGGAACACTGAAGCTTTCTTT.

This chain links TRBV5-4 with TRBJ2-7, with TRBD1 identical over 8 bases. The CDR3 sequence is 15 residues long. The V gene end was trimmed by 4 bases and the J gene end by 2 bases; junction bases not matched to a gene: 8. In germline, CDR1 is SGHNT, CDR2 YYREEE (reference sequence). DNA of the CDR3: TGTGCCAGCAGCACGAGGACAGGGCCGACCTACGAGCAGTACTTC. As protein: CASSTRTGPTYEQYF.

V is TRBV30 and J is TRBJ1-4; 10 nucleotides match TRBD1. J lost 8 bases, V lost 2 bases, and 8 bases had no gene match. Germline V gene lookup returns CDR1 GTSNPN and CDR2 SVGIG (reference sequence). The CDR3 spans 15 residues. The CDR3 nucleotides are TGTGCCTGGAGTTCCCGCGACAGGGGGCGGGAAAAACTGTTTTTT. Translating gives CAWSSRDRGREKLFF.

This chain uses TRBV19 with TRBJ1-5; 8 nucleotides match TRBD1. The V segment lost 4 bases and the J segment 3 bases; nucleotides outside the gene matches: 11. CDR3 length: 17 amino acids. CDR1 and CDR2 from the germline V gene are LNHDA and SQIVND (reference sequence). CDR3 amino acids: CASSTNRGGISNQPQHF. CDR3 DNA: TGTGCCAGTAGTACCAACAGGGGGGGGATTTCCAATCAGCCCCAGCATTTT.

The V call is TRBV6-6, the J call TRBJ1-1; 7 bases match TRBD1. After removal of 9 bases from V and 0 bases from J, the junction contained 13 bases not matched to a gene. Germline CDR1 reads MNHNY; CDR2 reads SVGAGI (reference sequence). The CDR3 is 16 amino acids. CDR3 bases: TGTGCCAGTGCGTACGGCACCGGGACAGTGAACACTGAAGCTTTCTTT. This gives the protein CASAYGTGTVNTEAFF.

This rearrangement joins TRBV10-3 to TRBJ1-6; TRBD1 matches 9 bases. This CDR3 contains 13 residues. Germline CDR1 reads ENHRY; CDR2 reads SYGVKD. V lost 7 bases, J lost 8 bases, and 3 bases stayed unmatched. DNA for the CDR3: TGTGCCATCAACAGGGGGCTCGATTCACCCCTCCACTTT. Protein sequence: CAINRGLDSPLHF.

V usage is TRBV7-9 and J usage is TRBJ2-7; a weak D match, TRBD1 (6 bases). This CDR3 spans 13 amino acids. Trimming stripped 4 bases from V and 6 bases from J, with 13 bases between. Germline V CDR1 and CDR2: SEHNR, FQNEAQ (reference sequence). This CDR3 is CASSSLDSAEQYF. CDR3 in DNA: TGTGCCAGCAGCTCCTTGGACAGCGCCGAGCAGTACTTC.

V gene TRBV29-1 combines with J gene TRBJ1-4; D is possibly TRBD1 (6 bases). Germline V gives CDR1 SQVTM, CDR2 ANQGSEA. V was pared by 6 bases and J by 8 bases, with 19 bases between. There are 14 residues in the CDR3. The CDR3 region has the DNA TGCAGCGTGGGCGAACGGGACAACGGGGAAAAACTGTTTTTT. Amino acids: CSVGERDNGEKLFF.

The chain recombines TRBV5-4 with TRBJ2-7; the D gene is possibly TRBD2 (5 bases). V lost 1 base, J lost 3 bases, and 8 bases lay in between. The CDR3 length is 13 residues. The germline V gene encodes CDR1 SGHNT and CDR2 YYREEE (reference sequence). The CDR3: CASSLSGIYEQYF. As DNA, the CDR3 is TGTGCCAGCAGCTTGTCGGGGATCTACGAGCAGTACTTC. The complete variable domain, with remaining parts taken from reference TRBV5-4 and TRBJ2-7, reads ETGVTQSPTHLIKTRGQQVTLRCSSQSGHNTVSWYQQALGQGPQFIFQYYREEENGRGNFPPRFSGLQFPNYSSELNVNALELDDSALYLCASSLSGIYEQYFGPGTRLTVT.